What follows are 11 T cell receptor beta chains derived from one specimen sequenced in a study of blood T cell repertoires in COVID-19. Using immunoSEQ multiplex PCR, the repertoire was profiled, and TCRdb retains in-frame clones only, with some absent. The table includes hundreds of thousands of clones, 85% detected once. Sequencing was done on a sample of peripheral blood. These receptors all come from a man aged 40-50 years with acute or convalescent COVID-19.

This clone occurred once. CDR3 nucleotides: TGTGCCAGCAGCTTTAGTACAGGGGGCAGGTACGAGCAGTACTTC. This codes for CASSFSTGGRYEQYF. The V gene is TRBV5-6, the J gene TRBJ2-7; 9 nucleotides agree with TRBD1. The V and J ends lost 2 bases and 4 bases, in that order; junction bases with no gene match: 7. The CDR3 length is 15 residues. CDR1 and CDR2 (germline): SGHDT, YYEEEE.

This clone was observed a handful of times. The chain has TRBV6-1 and TRBJ1-1; 9 positions match TRBD1. Germline V gene lookup returns CDR1 MNHNS and CDR2 SASEGT. The CDR3 loop spans 13 amino acids. With V trimmed by 0 bases and J by 8 bases, 1 base remained unmatched. The CDR3 reads CASSEAGTGEAFF. The CDR3 coding sequence is TGTGCCAGCAGTGAAGCTGGGACAGGGGAAGCTTTCTTT.

V usage is TRBV15 and J usage is TRBJ2-3; D is uncertain. The length of the CDR3 is 14 residues. Trimming removed 3 bases from V and 6 bases from J, with 13 bases in between. CDR1 is LNHNV, CDR2 YYDKDF, per germline (reference sequence). CDR3 sequence reads: CATSRTAVLDTQYF. The CDR3 DNA is TGTGCCACCAGCAGGACGGCGGTTCTGGATACGCAGTATTTT. The full variable domain, its missing parts supplied by reference TRBV15 and TRBJ2-3, is DAMVIQNPRYQVTQFGKPVTLSCSQTLNHNVMYWYQQKSSQAPKLLFHYYDKDFNNEADTPDNFQSRRPNTSFCFLDIRSPGLGDTAMYLCATSRTAVLDTQYFGPGTRLTVL.

This chain connects TRBV2 to TRBJ1-1; TRBD1 is a possible D gene (6 bases). Trimming pared 6 bases from V and 7 bases from J, leaving 18 bases between. Germline values: CDR1 SNHLY, CDR2 FYNNEI. The CDR3 consists of 14 residues. The CDR3 loop reads CASRLQVRGGEAFF. CDR3 in DNA: TGTGCCAGCAGACTACAGGTCAGAGGGGGTGAAGCTTTCTTT.

V gene TRBV21-1 combines with J gene TRBJ1-2. TRBV21-1 is reported as a pseudogene. The CDR3 is made up of 13 amino acids. CDR3 region: CASSRPAAYGYTF. The CDR3 nucleotides are TGTGCCAGCAGCCGACCTGCGGCCTATGGCTACACCTTC.

V usage is TRBV3-1 (or the pseudogene TRBV3-2) and J usage is TRBJ2-1; 12 bases map to TRBD2. The J segment lost 9 bases and the V segment lost 4 bases, leaving 7 bases of the junction unmatched. The V gene's germline CDR1 is LGHDT and CDR2 YNNKEL (reference sequence). The CDR3 is 15 amino acids. CDR3 amino acids: CASSLRLAGGSEQFF. DNA of the CDR3: TGTGCCAGCAGCCTCCGGCTAGCGGGGGGGAGTGAGCAGTTCTTC.

The chain combines TRBV7-2 with TRBJ1-1; no clear D gene. V was cut by 5 bases and J by 0 bases, with 13 bases left in between. CDR1 SGHTA and CDR2 FQGNSA come from the germline V gene. The CDR3 consists of 15 residues. The CDR3, as DNA: TGTGCCAGCAGCGCCAATGGCGGATTGAACACTGAAGCTTTCTTT. Translation gives CASSANGGLNTEAFF.

In its sample, this clone was seen once. V usage is TRBV11-3 and J usage is TRBJ2-1, with D possibly matching TRBD2 (5 bases). The CDR3 runs to 13 residues. The V end lost 1 base, the J end lost 7 bases, and 8 bases lay between the germline ends. Per germline, CDR1 SGHNT and CDR2 YENEEA. Here the CDR3 reads CASSLGSGNEQFF. CDR3 coding DNA: TGTGCCAGCAGCTTAGGGTCGGGGAATGAGCAGTTCTTC.

V usage is TRBV23-1 and J usage is TRBJ1-2; tentative D call: TRBD1 (5 bases). TRBV23-1 is an ORF, with its function uncertain. The V end lost 0 bases, the J end lost 8 bases, and 13 bases lay between the germline ends. The CDR3 is 14 residues long. The CDR3 region is CASSQSGQKGGYTF. In DNA, the CDR3 is TGCGCCAGCAGTCAATCGGGGCAAAAGGGGGGCTACACCTTC.

V gene TRBV11-2 combines with J gene TRBJ2-7; a weak D match, TRBD1 (5 bases). Per the germline V gene, CDR1 is SGHAT and CDR2 is FQNNGV. The CDR3 totals 15 residues. V was clipped by 1 base and J by 0 bases, with 10 bases between them. The CDR3 DNA is TGTGCCAGCAGCTTAGGGGCAGGGTCCTCCTACGAGCAGTACTTC. Its translation: CASSLGAGSSYEQYF. Supplemented by reference TRBV11-2 and TRBJ2-7, the full variable domain reads EAGVAQSPRYKIIEKRQSVAFWCNPISGHATLYWYQQILGQGPKLLIQFQNNGVVDDSQLPKDRFSAERLKGVDSTLKIQPAKLEDSAVYLCASSLGAGSSYEQYFGPGTRLTVT.

The chain uses TRBV5-1 and TRBJ1-1, with a tentative D call TRBD1 (6 bases). V was shortened by 4 bases and J by 4 bases, with 17 bases between the two germline ends. Germline-derived CDR1 and CDR2 are SGHRS and YFSETQ. This CDR3 contains 15 residues. The CDR3 sequence: CASSGAGQSITEAFF. In DNA, the CDR3 is TGCGCCAGCAGCGGGGCTGGACAGTCAATCACTGAAGCTTTCTTT.